One and the same sample provided the 3 T cell receptor beta chains below, sequenced in a study of post-analysis software for immune sequencing data. Included in the TCR beta cDNA libraries were unique molecular identifiers. TCRdb re-called the PCR reads through MiXCR, storing one row per CDR3 protein. The sample includes 740,000 or so distinct CDR3 sequences, around 50% of them seen just once. Study results and caveats: The study found TRBV5-6, TRBV5-1 and TRBV20-1 among about five TRBV segments more frequent in patients than controls.

These receptors have no known antigen. Sequences were obtained from blood. These receptors were collected from a girl aged 10-17 years with multiple sclerosis.

The chain has TRBV4-1 and TRBJ2-4, with a possible D match to TRBD2 (6 bases). Germline V gives CDR1 MGHRA, CDR2 YSYEKL. The CDR3 is 17 amino acids. Trimming left V 0 bases short and J 13 bases short, with 25 bases between. CDR3 coding DNA: TGCGCCAGCAGCCAAGATCGAGAGGCAACTTTCTCGGGAGAGCAGTACTTC. Residues: CASSQDREATFSGEQYF.

The rearrangement joins TRBV2 to TRBJ2-2, with no clear D. V was pared by 4 bases and J by 6 bases, with 9 bases between. The germline V gene has CDR1 SNHLY and CDR2 FYNNEI. The CDR3 is 13 amino acids. CDR3 residues: CASSVIRSGELFF. Written as DNA, the CDR3 is TGTGCCAGCAGTGTTATCCGGTCCGGGGAGCTGTTTTTT.

The chain is built from TRBV7-9 and TRBJ2-1, with D possibly being TRBD2 (6 bases). Trimming removed 5 bases at V and 5 bases at J, with 16 bases between. The V gene's germline CDR1 is SEHNR and CDR2 FQNEAQ (reference sequence). The CDR3 is 15 amino acids. Here the CDR3 reads CASSPAGTPNNEQFF. The DNA of the CDR3 is TGTGCCAGCAGCCCGGCCGGGACTCCCAACAATGAGCAGTTCTTC.